This T cell receptor beta chain appears in the sequencing data of a study of T cell responses to AZD1222 COVID-19 vaccine. Study results and caveats: The breadth and depth of Spike-specific TCRs increased once two AZD1222 doses had been given. Clonal diversity was possibly underestimated, and the donors were mostly white British, with more females.

Sequenced by immunoSEQ multiplex PCR; TCRdb stores in-frame clones only, minus some. The sample records more than 100,000 clones, roughly 92% being singletons. CDR1 and CDR2 (germline): SEHNR, FQNEAQ (reference sequence). The V gene lost 1 base and the J gene lost 0 bases, with 9 bases spanning the gap. The CDR3 contains 15 residues. Worth noting for this clone: The antigen remains undetermined.

J is TRBJ1-1 and V is TRBV7-9; no definite D call. This sample comprised peripheral blood, obtained on day 0 of AZD1222 vaccination. This sequence originates from an adult in good health. In DNA form, the CDR3 reads TGTGCCAGCAGCTTAGAAGGGATCATGAACACTGAAGCTTTCTTT. Translation: CASSLEGIMNTEAFF.